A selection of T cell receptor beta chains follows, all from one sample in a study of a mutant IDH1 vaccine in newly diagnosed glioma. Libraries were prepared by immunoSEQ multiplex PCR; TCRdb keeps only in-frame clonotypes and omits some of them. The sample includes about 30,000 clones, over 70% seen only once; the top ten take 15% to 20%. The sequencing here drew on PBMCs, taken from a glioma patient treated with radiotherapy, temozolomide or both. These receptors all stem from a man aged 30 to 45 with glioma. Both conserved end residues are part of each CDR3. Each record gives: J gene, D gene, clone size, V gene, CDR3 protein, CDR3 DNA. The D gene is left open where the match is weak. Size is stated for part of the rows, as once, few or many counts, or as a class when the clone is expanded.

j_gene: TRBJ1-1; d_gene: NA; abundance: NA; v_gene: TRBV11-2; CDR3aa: CASSLVTQNTEAFF; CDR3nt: TGTGCCAGCAGCTTAGTAACGCAAAACACTGAAGCTTTCTTT
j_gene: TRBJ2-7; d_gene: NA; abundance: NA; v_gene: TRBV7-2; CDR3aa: CASSPSGGYEQYF; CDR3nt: TGTGCCAGCAGCCCCAGTGGCGGTTACGAGCAGTACTTC
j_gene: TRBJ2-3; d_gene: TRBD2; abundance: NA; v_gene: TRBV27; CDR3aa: CASSRTAPGLEPEGEDTQYF; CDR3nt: TGTGCCAGCAGCCGAACCGCCCCGGGACTAGAGCCTGAGGGGGAGGATACGCAGTATTTT
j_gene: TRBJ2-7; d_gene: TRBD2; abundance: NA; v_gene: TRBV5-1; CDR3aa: CASSLVVAGGSEQYF; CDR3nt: TGCGCCAGCAGCTTGGTGGTAGCGGGAGGGTCTGAGCAGTACTTC
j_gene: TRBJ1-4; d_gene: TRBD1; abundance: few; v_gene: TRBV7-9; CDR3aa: CASSPQGTGYEKLFF; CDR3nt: TGTGCCAGCAGCCCCCAGGGGACAGGGTATGAAAAACTGTTTTTT
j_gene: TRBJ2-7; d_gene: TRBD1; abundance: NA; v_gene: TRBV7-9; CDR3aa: CASSFGQDEQYF; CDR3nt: TGTGCCAGCAGCTTCGGACAGGACGAGCAGTACTTC
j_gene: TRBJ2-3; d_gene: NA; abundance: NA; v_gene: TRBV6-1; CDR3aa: CASSLGYTQYF; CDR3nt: TGTGCCAGCAGCTTAGGGTATACGCAGTATTTT
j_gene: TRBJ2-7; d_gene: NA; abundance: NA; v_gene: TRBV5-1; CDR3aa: CASSSVSPPDEQYF; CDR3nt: TGCGCCAGCAGCTCCGTAAGCCCTCCAGACGAGCAGTACTTC
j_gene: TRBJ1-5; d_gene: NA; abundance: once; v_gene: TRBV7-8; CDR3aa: CASSFQPLWPQHF; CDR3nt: TGTGCCAGCAGCTTTCAGCCTCTTTGGCCCCAGCATTTT
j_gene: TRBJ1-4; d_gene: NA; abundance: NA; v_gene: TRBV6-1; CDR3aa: CASSDTGITNEKLFF; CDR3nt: TGTGCCAGCAGTGATACGGGGATCACTAATGAAAAACTGTTTTTT
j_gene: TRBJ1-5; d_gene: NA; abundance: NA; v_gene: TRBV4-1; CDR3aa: CASSLREGQPQHF; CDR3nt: TGCGCCAGCAGCCTCAGGGAGGGTCAGCCCCAGCATTTT
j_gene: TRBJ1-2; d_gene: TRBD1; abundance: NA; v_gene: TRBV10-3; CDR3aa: CAISPGEGAKGNYGYTF; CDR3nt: TGTGCCATCAGTCCAGGGGAGGGGGCGAAGGGGAACTATGGCTACACCTTC
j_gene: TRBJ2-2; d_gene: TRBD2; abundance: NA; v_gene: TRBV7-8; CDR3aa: CASLLSGASGITSGELFF; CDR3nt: TGTGCCAGCCTCCTATCGGGTGCTAGCGGGATAACATCCGGGGAGCTGTTTTTT
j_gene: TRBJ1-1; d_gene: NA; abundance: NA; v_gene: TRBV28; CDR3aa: CASSPPFGYMNTEAFF; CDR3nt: TGTGCCAGCAGTCCCCCGTTCGGGTACATGAACACTGAAGCTTTCTTT
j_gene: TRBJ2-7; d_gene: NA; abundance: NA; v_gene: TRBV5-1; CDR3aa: CASSLRGPLDEQYF; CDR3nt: TGCGCCAGCAGCTTGCGGGGGCCTCTGGACGAGCAGTACTTC
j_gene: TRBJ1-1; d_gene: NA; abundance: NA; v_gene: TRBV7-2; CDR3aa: CASSLRRGTEAFF; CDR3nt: TGTGCCAGCAGCCTTAGACGGGGAACTGAAGCTTTCTTT